The 7 T cell receptor beta chains below all came from one sample that was sequenced in a study of T cells after yellow fever vaccination. TCRdb processed the 5' RACE reads anew with MiXCR; each CDR3 protein has one entry. The sample contains 15,000 or so distinct CDR3 sequences, 4% of which appear only once. The sequenced sample was PBMCs, either bulk or a sorted T-cell subset (CD4+, CD8+, memory, or dextramer-sorted; not recorded which), obtained 15 days after the yellow fever booster vaccination. Receptor source: a man aged 25 to 40 who received the YFV17D yellow fever vaccine.

By sample share, this clonotype is medium-sized. The J gene is TRBJ2-3, the V gene TRBV5-6; D is undetermined. Germline-derived CDR1 and CDR2 are SGHDT and YYEEEE. This CDR3 contains 16 residues. Trimming pared 4 bases from V and 4 bases from J, leaving 19 bases between. CDR3 sequence: CASSPAGPRSADTQYF. Written as DNA, the CDR3 is TGTGCCAGCAGCCCGGCAGGCCCACGGTCGGCAGATACGCAGTATTTT.

This rearrangement joins TRBV5-1 to TRBJ2-2; maybe TRBD1 (6 bases). CDR1 and CDR2 from the germline V gene are SGHRS and YFSETQ. The germline V and J ends were trimmed by 7 bases and 8 bases, with 15 bases remaining between them. The CDR3 runs 13 residues. CDR3 nucleotide sequence: TGCGCCAGCGGCGCACAGGGCACAGGGGAGCTGTTTTTT. It translates to CASGAQGTGELFF.

This clonotype was seen repeatedly, ten times or more. The gene calls are TRBV5-6 and TRBJ2-3, with D tentatively TRBD1 (8 bases). The CDR3 consists of 19 residues. The V and J ends lost 4 bases and 6 bases respectively, with 30 bases between them. Germline V gene data show CDR1 as SGHDT and CDR2 as YYEEEE. This chain's CDR3 is CASSPLGQGAAAGSDTQYF. In DNA form, the CDR3 reads TGTGCCAGCAGCCCCCTAGGGCAGGGGGCGGCAGCGGGATCGGATACGCAGTATTTT.

This clonotype was seen repeatedly, ten times or more. V gene TRBV25-1 combines with J gene TRBJ2-1, with TRBD2 matching 7 bases. V was clipped by 7 bases and J by 4 bases; unmatched bases: 13. The CDR3 runs to 16 residues. Germline V gene sequence: CDR1 MGHDK, CDR2 SYGVNS. The CDR3 sequence is CASTLSGPSGYNEQFF. Here the CDR3 DNA reads TGTGCCAGCACCTTATCTGGTCCTAGCGGTTACAATGAGCAGTTCTTC.

This clonotype was counted ten times or more. V gene TRBV20-1 combines with J gene TRBJ1-5, with D uncertain. Germline V CDR1 and CDR2: DFQATT, SNEGSKA (reference sequence). Between the trimmed V and J ends, which lost 5 bases and 4 bases, there was a span of 12 bases. This CDR3 comprises 13 residues. CDR3 in amino acids: CSAAKGRNQPQHF. As DNA, the CDR3 is TGCAGTGCTGCAAAAGGAAGAAATCAGCCCCAGCATTTT.

This clonotype was picked up many times. The V call is TRBV27, the J call TRBJ2-2; the D gene is possibly TRBD2 (7 bases). Trimming took 5 bases from V and 4 from J, leaving 23 bases between them. Germline V lookup: CDR1 MNHEY, CDR2 SMNVEV (reference sequence). The CDR3 length is 18 residues. CDR3: CASSPRTSAQGITGELFF. The CDR3 nucleotides are TGTGCCAGCAGTCCCCGTACTAGCGCCCAGGGGATCACCGGGGAGCTGTTTTTT.

This clonotype is medium-sized (0.01 to 0.1%) in the sample. J is TRBJ2-5 and V is TRBV11-2; D unclear. The V end lost 4 bases, the J end lost 5 bases, and 5 bases lay between the germline ends. Germline CDR1 is SGHAT and CDR2 is FQNNGV. The CDR3 covers 11 residues. CDR3 protein: CASSSRETQYF. For the CDR3, the DNA is TGTGCCAGCAGCTCTAGGGAGACCCAGTACTTC.